The clone carrying this TCR beta chain is identified as medium-sized from frequency. No antigen is known for it. The data are from a study of T cell clusters in autoimmune cytopenias. Study overall: A median of 51,575 TRB reads per sample yielded a median around 2,500 distinct clonotypes.

The V gene's germline CDR1 is ENHRY and CDR2 SYGVKD. The CDR3 covers 12 residues. TRB was amplified by touch-down multiplex PCR, primer pools A and B combined. After re-calling the multiplex PCR reads, TCRdb lists one entry per CDR3 protein, DNA absent. The record lists several thousand distinct CDR3 sequences, of which the ten most abundant hold less than 30%. Study conclusions and caveats: No cluster-lack signature appeared between secondary cytopenia and chronic lymphocytic leukemia patients, apparently due to lymphoma masking. Clustering suggested that physiological T cell clusters were missing in primary autoimmune cytopenia patients.

TRB amplification used 250 ng of peripheral blood genomic DNA. This rearrangement joins TRBV10-3 to TRBJ2-2; the D call of TRBD2 rests on TCRdb alone, since no DNA is present to check it. The sequence was obtained from a human donor with an autoimmune cytopenia or autoimmune hepatitis (not recorded which). The specimen was peripheral blood. The CDR3 loop reads CAISPATGELFF.